This T cell receptor (beta chain) appears in the sequencing data of a study of Ad26.COV2.S vaccination and SARS-CoV-2 variants. Study overall: Intramuscularly, Ad26.COV2.S was given either once or twice, 56 days apart.

The CDR3 totals 15 residues. Per the germline V gene, CDR1 is SGHAT and CDR2 is FQNNGV. V shed 5 bases and J shed 0 bases, with 11 bases lying between them. Assay used: immunoSEQ multiplex PCR; TCRdb lists only in-frame clones, some missing. The data show 440,000 or so clones, with 90% seen just once and about 4.4% held by the top ten. Specified treatment: approximately 18 received Ad26.COV2.S at low or high dose, single or two shots; 5 received placebo; per-sample allocation not given. Sampling happened 63 days after the first vaccine or placebo injection. About this clone: Its antigen is as yet unknown.

The study, taken as a whole, reports: Once vaccination had occurred, spike-specific CD8+ and CD4+ T cell responses reportedly showed substantial breadth. Breadth of non-spike TCRs did not differ between vaccinees and placebo recipients.

The receptor was isolated from a person aged 18 to 59 who received the Ad26.COV2.S COVID-19 vaccine or a placebo. The J gene is TRBJ1-3, the V gene TRBV11-2, with no clear D. The specimen was peripheral blood, collected in a trial of Ad26.COV2.S vaccine versus placebo. CDR3 coding DNA: TGTGCCAGCAGCCCACACGGTGCCTCTGGAAACACCATATATTTT. As protein: CASSPHGASGNTIYF. Full variable domain (outside the CDR3, taken from reference TRBV11-2 and TRBJ1-3): EAGVAQSPRYKIIEKRQSVAFWCNPISGHATLYWYQQILGQGPKLLIQFQNNGVVDDSQLPKDRFSAERLKGVDSTLKIQPAKLEDSAVYLCASSPHGASGNTIYFGEGSWLTVV.